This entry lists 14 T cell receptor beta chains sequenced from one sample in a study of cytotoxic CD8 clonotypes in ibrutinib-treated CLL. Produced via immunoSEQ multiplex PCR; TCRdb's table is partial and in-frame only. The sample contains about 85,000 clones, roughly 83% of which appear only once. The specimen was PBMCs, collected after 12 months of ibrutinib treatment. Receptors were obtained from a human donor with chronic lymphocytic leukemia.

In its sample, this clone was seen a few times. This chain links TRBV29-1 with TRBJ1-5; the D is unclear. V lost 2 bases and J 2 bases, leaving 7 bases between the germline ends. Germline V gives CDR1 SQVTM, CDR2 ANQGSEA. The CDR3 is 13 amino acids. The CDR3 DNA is TGCAGCGTTGAACAGGCGGGCAATCAGCCCCAGCATTTT. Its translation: CSVEQAGNQPQHF.

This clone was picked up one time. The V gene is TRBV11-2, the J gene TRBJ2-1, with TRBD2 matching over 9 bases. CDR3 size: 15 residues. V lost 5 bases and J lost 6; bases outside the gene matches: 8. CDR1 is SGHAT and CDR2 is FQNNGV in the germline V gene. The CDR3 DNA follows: TGTGCCAGCAGCCCTAGCGGGATGGGGGGCAATGAGCAGTTCTTC. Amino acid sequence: CASSPSGMGGNEQFF.

As DNA, the CDR3 is TGTGCCAGCAGCTTATGGACTAGCCCATCCTACAATGAGCAGTTCTTC. It translates to CASSLWTSPSYNEQFF. The V call is TRBV7-2, the J call TRBJ2-1; 8 bases line up with TRBD2. CDR1 is SGHTA and CDR2 is FQGNSA in the germline V gene. Germline trimming cut 2 bases from V and 1 base from J; bases unmatched to any gene: 4. The CDR3 covers 16 residues.

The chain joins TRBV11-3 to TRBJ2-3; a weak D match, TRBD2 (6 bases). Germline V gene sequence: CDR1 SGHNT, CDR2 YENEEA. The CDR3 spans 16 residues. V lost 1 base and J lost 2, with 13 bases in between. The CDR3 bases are TGTGCCAGCAGCTTAGGCCACCGGGAGCACACAGATACGCAGTATTTT. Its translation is CASSLGHREHTDTQYF.

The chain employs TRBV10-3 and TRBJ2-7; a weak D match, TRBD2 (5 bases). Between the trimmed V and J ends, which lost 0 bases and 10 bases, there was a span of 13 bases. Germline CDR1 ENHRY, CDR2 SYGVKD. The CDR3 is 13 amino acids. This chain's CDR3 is CAISESRAWGQYF. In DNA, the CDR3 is TGTGCCATCAGTGAGTCGAGGGCCTGGGGTCAGTACTTC.

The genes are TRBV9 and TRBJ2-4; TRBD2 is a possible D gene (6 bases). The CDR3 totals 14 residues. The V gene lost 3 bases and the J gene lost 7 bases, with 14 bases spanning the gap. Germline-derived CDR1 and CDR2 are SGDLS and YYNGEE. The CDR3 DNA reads TGTGCCAGCAGCGCCGACGGTCGGGGGAACATTCAGTACTTC. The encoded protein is CASSADGRGNIQYF.

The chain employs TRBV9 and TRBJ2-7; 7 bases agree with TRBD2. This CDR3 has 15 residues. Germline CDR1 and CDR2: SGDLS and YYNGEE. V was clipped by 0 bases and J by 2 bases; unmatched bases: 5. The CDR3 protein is CASSVGLAATYEQYF. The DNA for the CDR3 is TGTGCCAGCAGCGTAGGCCTAGCGGCTACCTACGAGCAGTACTTC. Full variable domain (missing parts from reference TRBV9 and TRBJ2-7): DSGVTQTPKHLITATGQRVTLRCSPRSGDLSVYWYQQSLDQGLQFLIQYYNGEERAKGNILERFSAQQFPDLHSELNLSSLELGDSALYFCASSVGLAATYEQYFGPGTRLTVT.

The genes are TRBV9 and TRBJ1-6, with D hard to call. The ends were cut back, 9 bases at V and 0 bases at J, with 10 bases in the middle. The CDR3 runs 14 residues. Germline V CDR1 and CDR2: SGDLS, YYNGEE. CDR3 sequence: CANGESSYNSPLHF. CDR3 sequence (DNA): TGTGCCAACGGGGAGAGCTCCTATAATTCACCCCTCCACTTT. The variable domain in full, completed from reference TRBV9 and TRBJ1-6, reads DSGVTQTPKHLITATGQRVTLRCSPRSGDLSVYWYQQSLDQGLQFLIQYYNGEERAKGNILERFSAQQFPDLHSELNLSSLELGDSALYFCANGESSYNSPLHFGNGTRLTVT.

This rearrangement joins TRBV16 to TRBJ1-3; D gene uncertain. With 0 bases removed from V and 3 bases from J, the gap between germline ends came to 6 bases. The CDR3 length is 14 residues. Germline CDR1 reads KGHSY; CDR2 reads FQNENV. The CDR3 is CASSQSRGGNTIYF. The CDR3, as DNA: TGTGCCAGCAGCCAATCCCGGGGTGGAAACACCATATATTTT. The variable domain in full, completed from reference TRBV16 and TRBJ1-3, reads GEEVAQTPKHLVRGEGQKAKLYCAPIKGHSYVFWYQQVLKNEFKFLISFQNENVFDETGMPKERFSAKCLPNSPCSLEIQATKLEDSAVYFCASSQSRGGNTIYFGEGSWLTVV.

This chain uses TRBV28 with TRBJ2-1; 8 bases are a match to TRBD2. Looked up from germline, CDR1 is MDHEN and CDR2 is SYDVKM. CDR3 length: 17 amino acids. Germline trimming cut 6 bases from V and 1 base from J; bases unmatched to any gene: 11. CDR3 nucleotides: TGTGCCAGCAGCCCAGGCTCGGGAGGGGGTTCCTACAATGAGCAGTTCTTC. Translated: CASSPGSGGGSYNEQFF.

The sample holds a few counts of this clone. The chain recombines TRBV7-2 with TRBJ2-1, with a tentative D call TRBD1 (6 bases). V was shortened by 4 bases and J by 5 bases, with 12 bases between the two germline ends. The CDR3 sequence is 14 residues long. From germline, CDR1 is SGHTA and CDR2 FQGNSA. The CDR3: CASSSRQAHNEQFF. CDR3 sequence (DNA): TGTGCCAGCAGCTCCCGACAGGCTCACAATGAGCAGTTCTTC.

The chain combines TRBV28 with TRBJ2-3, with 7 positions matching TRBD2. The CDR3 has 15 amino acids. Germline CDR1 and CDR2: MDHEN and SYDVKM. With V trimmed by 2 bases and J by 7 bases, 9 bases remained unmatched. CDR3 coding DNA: TGTGCCAGCAGTTTACCACCCTCTAGCGGCAATACGCAGTATTTT. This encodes CASSLPPSSGNTQYF.

DNA for the CDR3: TGCGCCAGCAGCCAAGGGCTCCGTACTAACTATGGCTACACCTTC. Protein product: CASSQGLRTNYGYTF. V usage is TRBV4-1 and J usage is TRBJ1-2, with unresolved D. Per germline, CDR1 MGHRA and CDR2 YSYEKL. The CDR3 is made up of 15 amino acids. Trimming cost V 1 base and J 0 bases, with 9 bases left between them.

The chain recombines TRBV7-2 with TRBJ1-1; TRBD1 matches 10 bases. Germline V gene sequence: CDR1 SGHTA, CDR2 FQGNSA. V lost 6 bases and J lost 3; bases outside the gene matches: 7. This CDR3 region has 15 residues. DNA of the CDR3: TGTGCCAGCAGGGGAAGGGGGACAGGGGACACTGAAGCTTTCTTT. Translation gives CASRGRGTGDTEAFF.